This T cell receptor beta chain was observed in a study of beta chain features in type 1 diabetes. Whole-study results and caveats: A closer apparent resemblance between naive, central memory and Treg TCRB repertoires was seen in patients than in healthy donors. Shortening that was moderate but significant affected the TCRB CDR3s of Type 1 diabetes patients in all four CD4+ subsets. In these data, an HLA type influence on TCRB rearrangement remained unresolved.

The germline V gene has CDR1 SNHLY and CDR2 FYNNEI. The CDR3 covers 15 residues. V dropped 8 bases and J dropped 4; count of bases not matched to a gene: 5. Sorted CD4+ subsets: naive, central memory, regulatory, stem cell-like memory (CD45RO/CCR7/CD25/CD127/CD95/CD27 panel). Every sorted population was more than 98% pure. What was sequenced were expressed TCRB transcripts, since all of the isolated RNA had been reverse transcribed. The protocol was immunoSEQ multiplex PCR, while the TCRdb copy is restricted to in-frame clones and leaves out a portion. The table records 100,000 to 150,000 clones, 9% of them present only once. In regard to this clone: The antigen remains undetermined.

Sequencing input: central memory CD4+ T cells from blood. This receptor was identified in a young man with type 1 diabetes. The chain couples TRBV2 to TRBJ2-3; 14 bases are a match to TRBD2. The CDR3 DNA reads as TGTGCCAGCCAAAAGACTAGCGGGGGGGCAGATACGCAGTATTTT. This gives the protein CASQKTSGGADTQYF.